The entry below describes one T cell receptor beta chain. Its antigen is still unknown. This specimen comes from a study of cytomegalovirus exposure and HLA in healthy donors. PCR employed 60 Vbeta and 13 Jbeta primers. Assay used: immunoSEQ multiplex PCR; TCRdb lists only in-frame clones, some missing. The data hold tens of thousands of clones, with about four fifths observed a single time. J was trimmed by 3 bases and V by 8 bases; bases with no gene match: 6. The CDR3 runs 13 residues. Germline CDR1 is SNHLY and CDR2 is FYNNEI. Study-level results: HLA-A and HLA-B allele assignments for most subjects were reportedly predicted accurately using TCR beta sequences. Indistinguishable V segments such as TRBV6-2 and TRBV6-3 were excluded. Per a later analysis, approximately 16,000 TCR beta sequences showed association with HLA alleles at 0.05 false discovery rate.

The chain joins TRBV2 to TRBJ1-1; 7 bases align to TRBD1. The sample consisted of PBMCs. This TCR was sampled from a man aged 45-65 years in good health and CMV-seropositive. Here the CDR3 reads CASGGQLHTEAFF. CDR3 in DNA: TGTGCCAGCGGGGGACAGTTACACACTGAAGCTTTCTTT.